The rows below give T cell receptor beta chains drawn from one sample of a study of T-cell reconstitution after alpha-beta-depleted transplantation in children. TCRdb redid the calling of the PCR reads with MiXCR, one entry per CDR3 protein. The table has fewer than 700,000 distinct CDR3 sequences, 20% to 25% seen once. The material sequenced was PBMCs, mostly from graft donor cells, taken 360 days after TCRalphabeta/CD19-depleted stem cell transplant. These receptors were taken from a boy in the first two years of life who had a stem cell transplant for acute myeloid leukemia, so the T cells may come from the graft donor. The CDR3 runs from the conserved cysteine through the conserved F or W. The D gene is left open where the match is weak. Clone size, where shown, is once, few, many, or a class for clones that have expanded.

size: few; J: TRBJ1-6; D: NA; V: TRBV5-1; DNA: TGCGCCAGCAGCTTGGCCGGTCGAGGTTCACCCCTCCACTTT; CDR3: CASSLAGRGSPLHF
size: many; J: TRBJ2-1; D: NA; V: TRBV9; DNA: TGTGCCAGCAGCGTAGGTGGGCGACTTGAGCAGTTCTTC; CDR3: CASSVGGRLEQFF
size: NA; J: TRBJ2-1; D: TRBD2; V: TRBV6-2/TRBV6-3; DNA: TGTGCCAGCAGTTACTCGATCCTAGGGACTAGCGGGGGGGCCAGGGACAATGAGCAGTTCTTC; CDR3: CASSYSILGTSGGARDNEQFF
size: NA; J: TRBJ1-2; D: NA; V: TRBV20-1; DNA: TGCAGTGCTAGAGGGAACAGGGATGGAGGCTACACCTTC; CDR3: CSARGNRDGGYTF
size: NA; J: TRBJ2-5; D: NA; V: TRBV7-2; DNA: TGTGCCAGCAGCTCGAAACGGGGGTACCAAGAGACCCAGTACTTC; CDR3: CASSSKRGYQETQYF
size: NA; J: TRBJ2-7; D: TRBD2; V: TRBV7-2; DNA: TGTGCCAGCAGCTTAGTCTCAGGATCGAGACTAGCTTACGAGCAGTACTTC; CDR3: CASSLVSGSRLAYEQYF
size: once; J: TRBJ1-1; D: TRBD1; V: TRBV20-1; DNA: TGCAGTGCCGCATTACCGGGACAGGGGTACACTGAAGCTTTCTTT; CDR3: CSAALPGQGYTEAFF
size: many; J: TRBJ2-3; D: NA; V: TRBV6-1; DNA: TGTGCCAGCAGTGAAGTACCTAGCTCCTACACAGATACGCAGTATTTT; CDR3: CASSEVPSSYTDTQYF
size: many; J: TRBJ1-6; D: NA; V: TRBV21-1; DNA: TGTGCCAGCAGCATCACAGGGGGCTATAATTCACCCCTCCACTTT; CDR3: CASSITGGYNSPLHF
size: many; J: TRBJ1-5; D: NA; V: TRBV28; DNA: TGTGCCATTGGACAGCCCAATCAGCCCCAGCATTTT; CDR3: CAIGQPNQPQHF
size: NA; J: TRBJ2-3; D: NA; V: TRBV6-1; DNA: TGTGCCAGCAGTACCGCGGACAACCTTTTCACAGATACGCAGTATTTT; CDR3: CASSTADNLFTDTQYF
size: many; J: TRBJ2-7; D: TRBD1; V: TRBV7-9; DNA: TGTGCCAGCAGCTTAGGGGGACAGACTCGCTCCTACGAGCAGTACTTC; CDR3: CASSLGGQTRSYEQYF
size: many; J: TRBJ1-2; D: TRBD1; V: TRBV29-1; DNA: TGCAGCGTCGCTCCCGGACAGGTCTATGGCTACACCTTC; CDR3: CSVAPGQVYGYTF
size: few; J: TRBJ2-1; D: TRBD1; V: TRBV20-1; DNA: TGCAGTGCTAGAGAAAGGACAGGGAAGACCTACAATGAGCAGTTCTTC; CDR3: CSARERTGKTYNEQFF
size: NA; J: TRBJ2-1; D: TRBD2; V: TRBV20-1; DNA: TGCAGTGCTAGAGGACGGCGGGGGGAAGTGGATGAGCAGTTCTTC; CDR3: CSARGRRGEVDEQFF
size: NA; J: TRBJ2-1; D: NA; V: TRBV20-1; DNA: TGCAGTGCTAGAGGGGCAACCGATAGCGGCAAGTACAATGAGCAGTTCTTC; CDR3: CSARGATDSGKYNEQFF
size: NA; J: TRBJ1-2; D: NA; V: TRBV6-5; DNA: TGTGCCAGCAGTTCCACGAAGAAGGGGTTGTATGGCTACACCTTC; CDR3: CASSSTKKGLYGYTF
size: once; J: TRBJ2-5; D: TRBD2; V: TRBV7-8; DNA: TGTGCCAGCAGCCCATGGACTAGCGGGGTCGGTGAGACCCAGTACTTC; CDR3: CASSPWTSGVGETQYF
size: few; J: TRBJ2-1; D: NA; V: TRBV6-1; DNA: TGTGCCAGCAGGGCTGCCACGGGGCAGTTCTTC; CDR3: CASRAATGQFF
size: many; J: TRBJ2-5; D: TRBD2; V: TRBV12-3/TRBV12-4; DNA: TGTGCCAGCACTTCGATCGGGGGGGCCTCAGAGACCCAGTACTTC; CDR3: CASTSIGGASETQYF
size: NA; J: TRBJ2-7; D: NA; V: TRBV6-2/TRBV6-3; DNA: TGTGCCAGCAGTTATCTCACAGGGTACGAGCAGTACTTC; CDR3: CASSYLTGYEQYF
size: NA; J: TRBJ2-7; D: TRBD2; V: TRBV6-5; DNA: TGTGCCAGCAGTTACGACCCGTGGGGGGGGTCCCCCTACGAGCAGTACTTC; CDR3: CASSYDPWGGSPYEQYF
size: NA; J: TRBJ2-3; D: TRBD2; V: TRBV29-1; DNA: TGCAGCGTTGGCACCGGGACTAGCGGCCAACTCTCCCCCACAGATACGCAGTATTTT; CDR3: CSVGTGTSGQLSPTDTQYF
size: many; J: TRBJ2-1; D: NA; V: TRBV4-1; DNA: TGCGCCAGCAGCCAAGTCGTAGGGGGTAGATCCTACAATGAGCAGTTCTTC; CDR3: CASSQVVGGRSYNEQFF
size: NA; J: TRBJ1-6; D: TRBD1; V: TRBV20-1; DNA: TGCAGTGCTAGGTTCCAGGGGGCAGTCGATTCACCCCTCCACTTT; CDR3: CSARFQGAVDSPLHF
size: NA; J: TRBJ2-3; D: TRBD2; V: TRBV7-2; DNA: TGTGCCACCCATAGCGGGGCTAGCGGGGGGGCGACAGATACGCAGTATTTT; CDR3: CATHSGASGGATDTQYF
size: NA; J: TRBJ2-1; D: TRBD2; V: TRBV6-5; DNA: TGTGCCAGCAGTTATGGCGGCGGGGGAAATGAGCAGTTCTTC; CDR3: CASSYGGGGNEQFF
size: few; J: TRBJ2-1; D: NA; V: TRBV12-3/TRBV12-4; DNA: TGTGCCAGCAGTCCGCCGACTAGCAATGAGCAGTTCTTC; CDR3: CASSPPTSNEQFF
size: NA; J: TRBJ2-1; D: TRBD2; V: TRBV5-1; DNA: TGCGCCAGCAGCTTGTATCCTAGCGGGGGCATCAATGAGCAGTTCTTC; CDR3: CASSLYPSGGINEQFF
size: NA; J: TRBJ1-6; D: NA; V: TRBV20-1; DNA: TGCAGTGCTAGCGCCAGCGGTTCTAATTCACCCCTCCACTTT; CDR3: CSASASGSNSPLHF
size: NA; J: TRBJ2-7; D: NA; V: TRBV20-1; DNA: TGCAGTGCTAGAGATTCAGGCAGGGATACCTACGAGCAGTACTTC; CDR3: CSARDSGRDTYEQYF
size: many; J: TRBJ2-3; D: NA; V: TRBV6-2/TRBV6-3; DNA: TGTGCCAGCAGTTACTCGACCAGCCCAGATACGCAGTATTTT; CDR3: CASSYSTSPDTQYF
size: NA; J: TRBJ2-1; D: NA; V: TRBV28; DNA: TGTGCCATGGGCCCCGGCGACCATGAGCAGTTCTTC; CDR3: CAMGPGDHEQFF
size: NA; J: TRBJ2-2; D: NA; V: TRBV4-3; DNA: TGCGCCAGCAGCCAGAGACGGTGGGGGGACTCTAACACCGGGGAGCTGTTTTTT; CDR3: CASSQRRWGDSNTGELFF
size: few; J: TRBJ1-5; D: NA; V: TRBV20-1; DNA: TGCAGTGCTGCCCAAAACAGAGGCAATCAGCCCCAGCATTTT; CDR3: CSAAQNRGNQPQHF
size: NA; J: TRBJ1-1; D: NA; V: TRBV15; DNA: TGTGCCACCAGCAGAGATTTTAGTGTGGGAGTGCGGACTGAAGCTTTCTTT; CDR3: CATSRDFSVGVRTEAFF
size: many; J: TRBJ2-5; D: TRBD2; V: TRBV29-1; DNA: TGCAGCGGCGGGGGGACAGAGACCCAGTACTTC; CDR3: CSGGGTETQYF
size: NA; J: TRBJ2-7; D: NA; V: TRBV9; DNA: TGTGCCAGCAGCGTTGACAGTCTTTCCTACGAGCAGTACTTC; CDR3: CASSVDSLSYEQYF
size: many; J: TRBJ2-7; D: NA; V: TRBV21-1; DNA: TGTGCCAGCAGCAAGCTTTATTCGGACAGGGGGGACGAGCAGTACTTC; CDR3: CASSKLYSDRGDEQYF
size: few; J: TRBJ1-5; D: NA; V: TRBV24-1; DNA: TGTGCCACCAGTGACTCAGAGTCCAATCAGCCCCAGCATTTT; CDR3: CATSDSESNQPQHF
size: many; J: TRBJ2-1; D: TRBD2; V: TRBV12-3/TRBV12-4; DNA: TGTGCCAGCAGTTTATCCAGCGGGGGGTACAATGAGCAGTTCTTC; CDR3: CASSLSSGGYNEQFF
size: many; J: TRBJ2-1; D: NA; V: TRBV6-4; DNA: TGTGCCAGCAGTGACTCCGGCGAGGGCAATGAGCAGTTCTTC; CDR3: CASSDSGEGNEQFF
size: NA; J: TRBJ2-3; D: NA; V: TRBV12-3/TRBV12-4; DNA: TGTGCCAGCAGTCTACACTGGCAGGGCGGGGATACGCAGTATTTT; CDR3: CASSLHWQGGDTQYF
size: few; J: TRBJ1-2; D: TRBD1; V: TRBV5-1; DNA: TGCGCCAGCAGCTCTGATTCAGGGGGCGTTGGCTACACCTTC; CDR3: CASSSDSGGVGYTF
size: NA; J: TRBJ2-2; D: TRBD2; V: TRBV12-3/TRBV12-4; DNA: TGTGCCAGCAGTGTGGGAGGGGCCACCGGGGAGCTGTTTTTT; CDR3: CASSVGGATGELFF
size: many; J: TRBJ1-2; D: NA; V: TRBV29-1; DNA: TGCAGCGTTGAGGACAGTAACTATGGCTACACCTTC; CDR3: CSVEDSNYGYTF
size: NA; J: TRBJ2-5; D: TRBD2; V: TRBV10-3; DNA: TGTGCCATCCAACTAGCGCCGAAAGAGACCCAGTACTTC; CDR3: CAIQLAPKETQYF
size: few; J: TRBJ2-7; D: TRBD1; V: TRBV18; DNA: TGTGCCAGCTCACCCCTGGGACAGGGCGAAGAGCAGTACTTC; CDR3: CASSPLGQGEEQYF
size: many; J: TRBJ1-2; D: NA; V: TRBV3-1; DNA: TGTGCCAGCAGCCAAGCAGGCAGACATAACTATGGCTACACCTTC; CDR3: CASSQAGRHNYGYTF
size: few; J: TRBJ1-1; D: NA; V: TRBV27; DNA: TGTGCCAGCAGCCACGACAGGAGGAACACTGAAGCTTTCTTT; CDR3: CASSHDRRNTEAFF
size: many; J: TRBJ2-1; D: TRBD1; V: TRBV4-3; DNA: TGCGCCAGCAGCCAAGAAGGGACAGGGTACAATGAGCAGTTCTTC; CDR3: CASSQEGTGYNEQFF
size: NA; J: TRBJ2-1; D: TRBD2; V: TRBV5-1; DNA: TGCGCCAGCAGCTGGGAGGGGGAGCAGTTCTTC; CDR3: CASSWEGEQFF
size: NA; J: TRBJ2-3; D: TRBD2; V: TRBV9; DNA: TGTGCCAGCAGCGTAGGCCTCGCGGGGGGCCCCACAGATACGCAGTATTTT; CDR3: CASSVGLAGGPTDTQYF
size: NA; J: TRBJ2-7; D: NA; V: TRBV27; DNA: TGTGCCAGCAGTTTAAATTTTTTGTCCGAGCAGTACTTC; CDR3: CASSLNFLSEQYF
size: few; J: TRBJ2-7; D: NA; V: TRBV12-3/TRBV12-4; DNA: TGTGCCAGCAGTCCCCGGGACACAACCTACGAGCAGTACTTC; CDR3: CASSPRDTTYEQYF
size: NA; J: TRBJ2-5; D: NA; V: TRBV7-7; DNA: TGTGCCAGCAGCTCACACCGGGGGTTTGAGACCCAGTACTTC; CDR3: CASSSHRGFETQYF
size: many; J: TRBJ2-1; D: TRBD1; V: TRBV10-3; DNA: TGTGCCATCAGTGAGACAGGGGACAATGAGCAGTTCTTC; CDR3: CAISETGDNEQFF
size: many; J: TRBJ1-1; D: NA; V: TRBV29-1; DNA: TGCAGCGTGGCCCCGTGGGGCACTGAAGCTTTCTTT; CDR3: CSVAPWGTEAFF
size: NA; J: TRBJ2-4; D: NA; V: TRBV12-3/TRBV12-4; DNA: TGTGCCAGCAGTTTTGACAGGAGTCAAAACATTCAGTACTTC; CDR3: CASSFDRSQNIQYF